These T cell receptor beta chains were read from a single sample in a study of OX40 agonist ivuxolimab in advanced cancers. Assay: immunoSEQ multiplex PCR; the TCRdb copy retains only in-frame clones and omits some. This sample has about 98,000 clones; 85% to 95% occur once, and the top ten carry 0.26%. This specimen was CD4+ or CD8+ T cells sorted from blood, taken in a trial of the OX40 agonist ivuxolimab. These receptors all stem from an adult with an advanced solid tumor such as melanoma, head and neck, liver or kidney cancer. Both conserved end residues are part of each CDR3. The D gene is left open where the match is weak.

D	V	J	CDR3	DNA
TRBD2	TRBV7-3	TRBJ2-3	CASSRGLAGAWGDTQYF	TGTGCCAGCAGCCGAGGACTAGCGGGTGCCTGGGGGGATACGCAGTATTTT
TRBD1	TRBV28	TRBJ1-1	CASSSTGGNTEAFF	TGTGCCAGCAGTTCGACAGGGGGAAACACTGAAGCTTTCTTT
NA	TRBV6-1	TRBJ1-1	CASSGRRRAEAFF	TGTGCCAGCAGTGGCCGACGGAGAGCTGAAGCTTTCTTT
NA	TRBV7-9	TRBJ1-6	CASSLRDDSPLHF	TGTGCCAGCAGCTTAAGGGATGATTCACCCCTCCACTTT
TRBD1	TRBV29-1	TRBJ1-1	CSAARGGQGEAFF	TGCAGCGCCGCCCGCGGGGGACAGGGTGAAGCTTTCTTT
TRBD1	TRBV27	TRBJ1-4	CASSYGTGHSDEKLFF	TGTGCCAGCAGTTATGGGACAGGGCATTCTGATGAAAAACTGTTTTTT
NA	TRBV10-3	TRBJ1-3	CAISEQGRGNTIYF	TGTGCCATCTCAGAACAGGGACGTGGAAACACCATATATTTT
TRBD2	TRBV19	TRBJ2-1	CASRYSGRGYNEQFF	TGTGCCAGTAGATACAGCGGGAGGGGATACAATGAGCAGTTCTTC
NA	TRBV15	TRBJ1-6	CATSPLHF	TGTGCCACCTCACCCCTCCACTTT
TRBD1	TRBV7-3	TRBJ2-2	CASSSGGGGELFF	TGTGCCAGCAGCTCAGGGGGCGGCGGGGAGCTGTTTTTT
TRBD2	TRBV10-3	TRBJ2-1	CAISESRASGVGNEQFF	TGTGCCATCAGTGAGTCGAGGGCTAGCGGGGTGGGGAATGAGCAGTTCTTC
NA	TRBV7-9	TRBJ2-3	CASSLSTDTQYF	TGTGCCAGCAGCCTTAGCACAGATACGCAGTATTTT
TRBD1	TRBV11-2	TRBJ2-7	CASSFSRGTGSYEQYF	TGTGCCAGCAGCTTCAGCAGGGGGACAGGGTCCTACGAGCAGTACTTC
NA	TRBV6-6	TRBJ1-6	CASSYSSPQPLHF	TGTGCCAGCAGTTACTCTTCACCTCAGCCCCTCCACTTT